The entry that follows covers one TCR beta chain sequence. Its antigen is not known. This entry comes from a study of monozygotic twins with cystic fibrosis. The overall study: Approximately 3 micrograms of fragmented DNA underwent approximately 15 PCR cycles for library preparation. Study-level findings and limits: No link emerged between shared CDR3 counts and age, concordance or severity.

Clones were read by immunoSEQ multiplex PCR, and TCRdb kept only the in-frame ones, dropping some. The data show about 16,000 clones, almost 97% seen once. The sequenced material came from blood. This TCR came from a girl aged 2 to 9 with cystic fibrosis.

CDR3 DNA: TGCGCCAGCACCCCTTTTTCGACGACAGGGAAGGCCGGGGAGCTGTTTTTT. Amino acid sequence: CASTPFSTTGKAGELFF. The V gene is TRBV4-3, the J gene TRBJ2-2; 7 bases are a match to TRBD1. The ends lost 7 bases at V and 6 bases at J; junction bases unmatched: 17. The CDR3 runs to 17 residues. Germline V gives CDR1 LGHNA, CDR2 YSLEER.